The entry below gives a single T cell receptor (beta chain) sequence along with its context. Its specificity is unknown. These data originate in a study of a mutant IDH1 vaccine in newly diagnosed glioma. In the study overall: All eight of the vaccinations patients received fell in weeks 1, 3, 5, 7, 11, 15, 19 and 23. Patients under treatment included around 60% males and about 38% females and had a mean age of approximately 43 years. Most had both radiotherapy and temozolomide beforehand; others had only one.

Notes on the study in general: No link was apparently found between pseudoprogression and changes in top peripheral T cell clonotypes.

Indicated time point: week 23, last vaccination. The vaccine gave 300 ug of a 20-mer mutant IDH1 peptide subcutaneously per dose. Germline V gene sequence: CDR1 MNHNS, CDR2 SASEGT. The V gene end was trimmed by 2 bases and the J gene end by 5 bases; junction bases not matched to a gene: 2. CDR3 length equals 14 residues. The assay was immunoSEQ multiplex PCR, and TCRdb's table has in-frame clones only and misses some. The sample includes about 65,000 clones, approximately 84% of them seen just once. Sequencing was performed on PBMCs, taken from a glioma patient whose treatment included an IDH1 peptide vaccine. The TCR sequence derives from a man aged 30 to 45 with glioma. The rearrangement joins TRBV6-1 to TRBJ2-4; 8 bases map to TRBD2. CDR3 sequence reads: CASSERGGENIQYF. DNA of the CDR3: TGTGCCAGCAGTGAACGGGGGGGCGAAAACATTCAGTACTTC.